The TCR beta chain under discussion was sequenced for a study of shared clonotypes between healthy human individuals. The overall study: Participating donors consisted of two women and three men aged 18 to 49.

Study-wide results and limits: Exclusively blood specimens were collected; tissue repertoires likely differ. Sequencing depth was expected to influence donor clonotype sharing.

Regarding this clone: Its antigen remains unknown.

The repertoire was sequenced with immunoSEQ multiplex PCR; TCRdb's copy has only in-frame clones and lacks some. The table has 400,000 to 600,000 clones, roughly 79% seen once. Sequencing was carried out using PBMCs. This sequence originates from a middle-aged woman in good health. Some clones in this sample may be carry-over from other donors' samples.

CDR3 DNA sequence: TGTGCCAGCAGCTCCCGGACTAGCGGGAGGTCCTCCTACGAGCAGTACTTC. Protein product: CASSSRTSGRSSYEQYF. The chain employs TRBV5-4 and TRBJ2-7, with TRBD2 matching over 14 bases. Germline V gene sequence: CDR1 SGHNT, CDR2 YYREEE (reference sequence). The ends lost 3 bases at V and 0 bases at J; junction bases unmatched: 5. The CDR3 runs 17 residues. The variable domain in full, completed from reference TRBV5-4 and TRBJ2-7, reads ETGVTQSPTHLIKTRGQQVTLRCSSQSGHNTVSWYQQALGQGPQFIFQYYREEENGRGNFPPRFSGLQFPNYSSELNVNALELDDSALYLCASSSRTSGRSSYEQYFGPGTRLTVT.